This TCR beta chain was identified during a study of CD8+ T cells in alopecia areata. The CDR3 runs to 14 residues. Germline lookup yields CDR1 SQVTM and CDR2 ANQGSEA. V trimming: 7 bases; J trimming: 0 bases; junction bases outside the gene matches: 7. Treatment defined: oral pan-JAK inhibitor, 5-10 mg twice daily. Sequencing used cDNA as its template, made by extracting RNA and reverse transcribing it. Sequencing was performed with immunoSEQ multiplex PCR; in TCRdb, only in-frame clones are kept and a portion is missing. The profile covers 200,000 to 250,000 clones, with 64% appearing a single time and around 4.3% taken by the ten largest.

V is TRBV29-1 and J is TRBJ2-3, with 7 positions matching TRBD2. Here the sequenced sample was CD4+ T cells sorted from blood, taken at week 4, from a patient treated with tofacitinib. The TCR was taken from a human donor with alopecia areata. CDR3 region: CSARSGTSTDTQYF. In DNA form, the CDR3 reads TGCAGCGCCCGAAGCGGGACTAGCACAGATACGCAGTATTTT.